Each of the 23 T cell receptor beta chains below was sequenced from the same sample in a study of OX40 agonist ivuxolimab in advanced cancers. Using immunoSEQ multiplex PCR, the repertoire was profiled, and TCRdb retains in-frame clones only, with some absent. Of 20,000 to 25,000 clones listed, just over 85% are singletons. The starting material was CD4+ or CD8+ T cells sorted from blood, obtained in a trial of the OX40 agonist ivuxolimab. The receptor source for this set is an adult with an advanced solid tumor such as melanoma, head and neck, liver or kidney cancer.

This rearrangement joins TRBV4-2 to TRBJ2-7; a weak D match, TRBD2 (6 bases). V lost 1 base and J 2 bases, leaving 12 bases between the germline ends. This CDR3 is built from 15 residues. Germline CDR1 LGHNA, CDR2 YNFKEQ. The CDR3 protein is CASSQGASEAYEQYF. Here the CDR3 DNA reads TGTGCCAGCAGCCAAGGGGCTAGCGAGGCCTACGAGCAGTACTTC.

The chain recombines TRBV4-2 with TRBJ2-2; 8 bases fit TRBD2. Unmatched junction bases numbered 14, after V lost 4 bases and J lost 10 bases. The germline CDR1 and CDR2 sequences are LGHNA and YNFKEQ. This CDR3 has 16 residues. The CDR3 spells CASSPLTSAPDLELFF. CDR3 DNA: TGTGCCAGCAGCCCCCTGACTAGCGCCCCCGATCTGGAGCTGTTTTTT.

This clone came up a few times. V and J are TRBV6-5 and TRBJ2-1; D gene uncertain. Trimming took off 6 bases at V and 8 bases at J, with 8 bases between the two ends. CDR3 size: 11 residues. Germline V gene sequence: CDR1 MNHEY, CDR2 SVGAGI. CDR3 sequence (DNA): TGTGCCAGCAGCGCAGACGATGAGCAGTTCTTC. Its protein is CASSADDEQFF.

This clone has a single count. The gene calls are TRBV6-5 and TRBJ1-2, with D possibly being TRBD1 (6 bases). The germline V gene encodes CDR1 MNHEY and CDR2 SVGAGI. The CDR3 is made up of 16 amino acids. V shed 0 bases and J shed 5 bases, with 16 bases lying between them. CDR3 amino acids: CASSYSDHRAYYGYTF. CDR3 bases: TGTGCCAGCAGTTACTCAGATCACAGGGCCTATTATGGCTACACCTTC.

The chain links TRBV7-6 to TRBJ2-7; perhaps TRBD1 as D (6 bases). V lost 3 bases and J lost 0, with 6 bases in between. This CDR3 comprises 13 residues. Per germline, CDR1 SGHVS and CDR2 FNYEAQ. The DNA of the CDR3 is TGTGCCAGCAGCTTGGGGGCCTCCTACGAGCAGTACTTC. This encodes CASSLGASYEQYF.

The chain combines TRBV7-9 with TRBJ2-1, with 8 nucleotides matching TRBD2. The CDR3 totals 14 residues. The germline V gene has CDR1 SEHNR and CDR2 FQNEAQ (reference sequence). V shed 8 bases, J shed 8 bases, and the junction held 11 bases outside the gene matches. This CDR3 reads CASESGLALDEQFF. CDR3 nucleotide sequence: TGTGCCAGCGAATCTGGACTAGCATTGGATGAGCAGTTCTTC.

The chain combines TRBV28 with TRBJ2-7; TRBD1 agrees at 9 bases. The CDR3 length is 14 residues. CDR1 is MDHEN and CDR2 is SYDVKM in the germline V gene. V dropped 2 bases and J dropped 4; count of bases not matched to a gene: 3. This chain's CDR3 is CASSLGQGSYEQYF. The CDR3 DNA is TGTGCCAGCAGTTTAGGACAGGGGAGTTACGAGCAGTACTTC.

This sequence joins TRBV5-6 and TRBJ1-3; D is unresolved. The CDR3 is 15 amino acids. The V end was cut by 0 bases, the J end by 2 bases, with 9 bases between. Per the germline V gene, CDR1 is SGHDT and CDR2 is YYEEEE. CDR3 residues: CASSLVRSPGNTIYF. CDR3 bases: TGTGCCAGCAGCTTGGTACGGTCGCCTGGAAACACCATATATTTT.

J is TRBJ1-5 and V is TRBV28; 7 positions match TRBD1. J was trimmed by 1 base and V by 4 bases; bases with no gene match: 25. Germline CDR1 reads MDHEN; CDR2 reads SYDVKM. The CDR3 has 22 residues. The CDR3 DNA reads as TGTGCCAGCAGTTCGACGACGTTAGAGGACAGGTACTTGGGATTCAGCAATCAGCCCCAGCATTTT. It yields the protein CASSSTTLEDRYLGFSNQPQHF. The full variable domain, in which reference TRBV28 and TRBJ1-5 provide the parts outside the CDR3, is DVKVTQSSRYLVKRTGEKVFLECVQDMDHENMFWYRQDPGLGLRLIYFSYDVKMKEKGDIPEGYSVSREKKERFSLILESASTNQTSMYLCASSSTTLEDRYLGFSNQPQHFGDGTRLSIL.

The chain uses TRBV27 and TRBJ1-1; possible D gene TRBD1, 5 bases. Per the germline V gene, CDR1 is MNHEY and CDR2 is SMNVEV (reference sequence). V lost 5 bases to trimming and J lost 0 bases, with 13 bases between them. This CDR3 has 15 amino acids. The CDR3 sequence is CASSVSGSLNTEAFF. The DNA of the CDR3 is TGTGCCAGCAGTGTCTCAGGGAGCTTGAACACTGAAGCTTTCTTT.

The chain couples TRBV6-5 to TRBJ1-1; D remains unclear. The germline V gene has CDR1 MNHEY and CDR2 SVGAGI. V lost 3 bases and J 4 bases, leaving 6 bases between the germline ends. The CDR3 contains 12 residues. The CDR3 DNA is TGTGCCAGCAGTTATTTGAGCACTGAAGCTTTCTTT. Its protein product is CASSYLSTEAFF.

The V and J genes are TRBV7-8 and TRBJ2-6, with no clear D. The CDR3 length is 14 residues. The V gene lost 7 bases and the J gene lost 3 bases, with 10 bases spanning the gap. Germline V gene data show CDR1 as SGHVS and CDR2 as FQNEAQ. CDR3 sequence (DNA): TGTGCCAGCACGGGCGAGTATGGGGCCAACGTCCTGACTTTC. This encodes CASTGEYGANVLTF. Variable domain in full (rest from reference TRBV7-8 and TRBJ2-6): GAGVSQSPRYKVAKRGQDVALRCDPISGHVSLFWYQQALGQGPEFLTYFQNEAQLDKSGLPSDRFFAERPEGSVSTLKIQRTQQEDSAVYLCASTGEYGANVLTFGAGSRLTVL.

V and J are TRBV2 and TRBJ2-1, with 8 bases matching TRBD2. The CDR3 length is 13 residues. J lost 7 bases, V lost 11 bases, and 10 bases had no gene match. The germline V gene has CDR1 SNHLY and CDR2 FYNNEI. CDR3 in DNA: TGTGCCGGGGAGCGGGAGAGGGGAAATGAGCAGTTCTTC. Residues: CAGERERGNEQFF.

The CDR3 region is CASSPRGAEAYNEQFF. The DNA for the CDR3 is TGTGCCAGCAGCCCGCGGGGGGCGGAAGCCTACAATGAGCAGTTCTTC. J is TRBJ2-1 and V is TRBV7-9, with TRBD2 identical over 8 bases. The CDR3 length is 16 residues. V dropped 5 bases and J dropped 2; count of bases not matched to a gene: 8. Germline CDR1 and CDR2: SEHNR and FQNEAQ (reference sequence).

In its sample, this clone was seen a few times. The rearrangement uses TRBV10-1 and TRBJ2-7; possibly TRBD2 for D (6 bases). CDR1 and CDR2 (germline): WNHNN, SYGVQD (reference sequence). Trimming removed 0 bases at V and 5 bases at J, with 8 bases between. There are 13 residues in the CDR3. The CDR3 loop reads CASSESGGDEQYF. The CDR3 DNA reads as TGCGCCAGCAGTGAGTCGGGCGGGGACGAGCAGTACTTC.

J is TRBJ2-7 and V is TRBV4-1; TRBD2 aligns across 7 bases. V was pared by 0 bases and J by 5 bases, with 1 base of the junction left unmatched. Looked up from germline, CDR1 is MGHRA and CDR2 is YSYEKL. The length of the CDR3 is 13 residues. In DNA form, the CDR3 reads TGCGCCAGCAGCCAAGAGGGGAGGGACGAGCAGTACTTC. Amino acids: CASSQEGRDEQYF.

This clone was seen a single time. The genes are TRBV27 and TRBJ2-7; D possibly corresponds to TRBD1 (5 bases). The CDR3 totals 15 residues. The germline V and J ends were trimmed by 3 bases and 5 bases, with 17 bases remaining between them. Germline loops: CDR1 MNHEY, CDR2 SMNVEV (reference sequence). The CDR3 DNA is TGTGCCAGCAGTTTGGGTGGCAGGGTGTCCGACGAGCAGTACTTC. The encoded protein is CASSLGGRVSDEQYF.

This chain connects TRBV6-5 to TRBJ2-7; 9 bases are a match to TRBD1. In germline, CDR1 is MNHEY, CDR2 SVGAGI. The junction had 5 bases not matched to a gene; V was cut back by 4 bases and J by 7 bases. The CDR3 sequence is 13 residues long. The CDR3 sequence: CASSSGTGREQYF. CDR3 coding DNA: TGTGCCAGCAGTTCAGGGACAGGGCGAGAGCAGTACTTC.

V is TRBV11-2 and J is TRBJ2-1, with 7 bases that match TRBD1. The CDR3 extends over 14 amino acids. CDR1 SGHAT and CDR2 FQNNGV come from the germline V gene. The V gene end was trimmed by 5 bases and the J gene end by 8 bases; junction bases not matched to a gene: 9. CDR3 in DNA: TGTGCCAGCAGCCAGGGACAGAACCTTCATGAGCAGTTCTTC. This sequence encodes CASSQGQNLHEQFF.

This clone was picked up one time. This sequence joins TRBV19 and TRBJ2-1; 8 bases match TRBD1. The V gene end was trimmed by 5 bases and the J gene end by 8 bases; junction bases not matched to a gene: 14. This CDR3 contains 16 residues. The germline gives CDR1 LNHDA, CDR2 SQIVND (reference sequence). CDR3 sequence: CASSPIYGTGHDEQFF. CDR3 bases: TGTGCCAGTAGTCCTATCTACGGGACAGGTCATGATGAGCAGTTCTTC.

J is TRBJ1-5 and V is TRBV5-8, with D unresolved. CDR1 and CDR2 from the germline V gene are SGHTS and YDEGEE. With 0 bases removed from V and 0 bases from J, the gap between germline ends came to 7 bases. The CDR3 is 15 amino acids. The CDR3 is CASSLVAHSNQPQHF. The CDR3 DNA sequence: TGTGCCAGCAGCTTGGTAGCTCATAGCAATCAGCCCCAGCATTTT.

This clone was observed a single time. The chain recombines TRBV4-1 with TRBJ2-1; 13 bases fit TRBD2. J was trimmed by 6 bases and V by 5 bases; bases with no gene match: 7. Germline V gives CDR1 MGHRA, CDR2 YSYEKL. The CDR3 extends over 16 amino acids. CDR3 in DNA: TGCGCCAGCAGCATGATGGGACTAGCGGGGTTCAATGAGCAGTTCTTC. This gives the protein CASSMMGLAGFNEQFF.

This chain connects TRBV5-6 to TRBJ1-2; weak D call: TRBD1 (5 bases). The germline V gene has CDR1 SGHDT and CDR2 YYEEEE. The V gene lost 0 bases and the J gene lost 6 bases, with 9 bases spanning the gap. The CDR3 runs to 13 residues. CDR3 in amino acids: CASSLAGYDGYTF. The CDR3 coding sequence is TGTGCCAGCAGCTTGGCAGGGTATGATGGCTACACCTTC.